The clone carrying this T cell receptor (beta chain) was observed a single time. The data are from a study of Ad26.COV2.S vaccination and SARS-CoV-2 variants. Study in general: Once, or twice with 56 days between doses, Ad26.COV2.S was given intramuscularly.

With 8 bases clipped from V and 7 bases from J, the junction kept 11 bases outside the gene matches. Germline CDR1 is MNHEY and CDR2 is SVGAGI. The CDR3 extends over 15 amino acids. Treatment in this sample: approximately 18 received Ad26.COV2.S at low or high dose, single or two shots; about 5 received placebo; per-sample allocation not given. Collection of the samples took place on day 63 after the first injection of vaccine or placebo. Assay used: immunoSEQ multiplex PCR; TCRdb lists only in-frame clones, some missing. Here the sample spans around 450,000 clones, approximately 90% being singletons.

This chain uses TRBV6-5 with TRBJ1-5; TRBD1 agrees at 10 bases. The input for sequencing was peripheral blood, taken in a trial of Ad26.COV2.S vaccine versus placebo. This clonotype originated in a person aged 18-60 years who received the Ad26.COV2.S COVID-19 vaccine or a placebo. CDR3 nucleotide sequence: TGTGCCAGCCTCCCGGGACAGGGGTGGCGGCAGCCCCAGCATTTT. This gives the protein CASLPGQGWRQPQHF.